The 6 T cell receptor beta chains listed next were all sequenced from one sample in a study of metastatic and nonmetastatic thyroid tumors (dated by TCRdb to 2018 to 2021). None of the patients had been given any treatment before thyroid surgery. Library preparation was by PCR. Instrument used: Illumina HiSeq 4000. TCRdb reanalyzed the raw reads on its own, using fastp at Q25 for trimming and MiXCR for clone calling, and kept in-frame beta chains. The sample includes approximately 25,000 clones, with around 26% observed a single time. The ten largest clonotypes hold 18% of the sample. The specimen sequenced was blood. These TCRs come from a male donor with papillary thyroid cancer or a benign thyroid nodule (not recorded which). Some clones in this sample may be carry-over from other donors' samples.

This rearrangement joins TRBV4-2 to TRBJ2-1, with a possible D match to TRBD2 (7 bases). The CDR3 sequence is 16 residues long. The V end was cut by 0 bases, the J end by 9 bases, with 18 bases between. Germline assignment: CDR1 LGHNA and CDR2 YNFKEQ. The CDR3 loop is CASSQEEGGEKGEQFF. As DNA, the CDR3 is TGTGCCAGCAGCCAAGAGGAGGGGGGGGAAAAGGGTGAGCAGTTCTTC.

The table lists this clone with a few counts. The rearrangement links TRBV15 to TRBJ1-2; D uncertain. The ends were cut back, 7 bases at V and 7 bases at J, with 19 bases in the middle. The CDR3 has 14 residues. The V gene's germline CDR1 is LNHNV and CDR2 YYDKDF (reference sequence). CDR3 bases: TGTGCCACCATCATAGAGTGGACGGACCCTGGCTACACCTTC. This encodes CATIIEWTDPGYTF.

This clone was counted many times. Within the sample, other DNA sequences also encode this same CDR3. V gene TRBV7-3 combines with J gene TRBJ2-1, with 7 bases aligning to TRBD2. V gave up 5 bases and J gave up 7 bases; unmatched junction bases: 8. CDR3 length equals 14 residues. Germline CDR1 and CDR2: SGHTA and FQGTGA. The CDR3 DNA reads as TGTGCCAGCAGCCTAGGGGCGGGAGTGAATGAGCAGTTCTTC. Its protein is CASSLGAGVNEQFF.

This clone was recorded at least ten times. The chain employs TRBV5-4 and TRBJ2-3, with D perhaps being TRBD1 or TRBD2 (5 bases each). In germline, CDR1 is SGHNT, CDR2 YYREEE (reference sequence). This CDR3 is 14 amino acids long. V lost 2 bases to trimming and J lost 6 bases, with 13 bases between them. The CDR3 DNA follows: TGTGCCAGCAGCTTAGGGACCTCCCTGGATACGCAGTATTTT. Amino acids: CASSLGTSLDTQYF.

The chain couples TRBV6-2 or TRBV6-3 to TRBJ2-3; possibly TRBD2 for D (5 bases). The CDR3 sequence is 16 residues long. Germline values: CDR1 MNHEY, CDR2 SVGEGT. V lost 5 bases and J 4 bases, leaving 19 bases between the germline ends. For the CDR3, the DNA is TGTGCCAGCAGTAGCCCAAGAGGGAGTGGATCAGATACGCAGTATTTT. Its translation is CASSSPRGSGSDTQYF.

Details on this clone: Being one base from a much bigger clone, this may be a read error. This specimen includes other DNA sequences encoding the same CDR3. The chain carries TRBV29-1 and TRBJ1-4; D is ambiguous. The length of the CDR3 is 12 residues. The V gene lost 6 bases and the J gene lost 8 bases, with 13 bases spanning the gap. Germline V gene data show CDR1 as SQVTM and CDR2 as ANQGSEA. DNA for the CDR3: TGCAGCGTCGCCAATGGGCCCGAAAAACTGTTTTTT. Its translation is CSVANGPEKLFF. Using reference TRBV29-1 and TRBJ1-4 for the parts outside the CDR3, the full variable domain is SAVISQKPSRDICQRGTSLTIQCQVDSQVTMMFWYRQQPGQSLTLIATANQGSEATYESGFVIDKFPISRPNLTFSTLTVSNMSPEDSSIYLCSVANGPEKLFFGSGTQLSVL.